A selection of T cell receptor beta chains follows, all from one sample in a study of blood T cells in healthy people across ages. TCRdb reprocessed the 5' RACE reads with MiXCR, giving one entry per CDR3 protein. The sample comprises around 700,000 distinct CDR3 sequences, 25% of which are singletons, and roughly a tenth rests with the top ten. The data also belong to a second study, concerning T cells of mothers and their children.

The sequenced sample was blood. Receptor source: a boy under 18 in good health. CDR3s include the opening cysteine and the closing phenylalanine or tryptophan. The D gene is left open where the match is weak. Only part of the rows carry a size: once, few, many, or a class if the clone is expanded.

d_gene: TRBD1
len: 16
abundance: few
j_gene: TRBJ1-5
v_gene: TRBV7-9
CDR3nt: TGTGCCAGCGATCTTCTAACGGGACAGGGGGATCAGCCCCAGCATTTT
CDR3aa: CASDLLTGQGDQPQHF

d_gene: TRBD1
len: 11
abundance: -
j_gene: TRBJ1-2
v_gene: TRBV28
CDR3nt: TGTGCCAGTAGACAGGGGGATGGCTACACCTTC
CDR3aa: CASRQGDGYTF

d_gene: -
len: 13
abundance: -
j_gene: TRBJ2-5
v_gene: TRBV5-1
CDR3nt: TGCGCCAGCAGCCCTTGGATGAAGGAGACCCAGTACTTC
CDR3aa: CASSPWMKETQYF

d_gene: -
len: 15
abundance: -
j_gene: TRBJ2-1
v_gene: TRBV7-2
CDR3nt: TGTGCCAGCAGCTTAGCAGAGTCCCGAAGGCATGAGCAGTTCTTC
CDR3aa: CASSLAESRRHEQFF

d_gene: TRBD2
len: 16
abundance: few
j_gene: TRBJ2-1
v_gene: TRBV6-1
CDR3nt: TGTGCCAGCAGCCCTATACTAGCGGGAGGGCCTAATGAGCAGTTCTTC
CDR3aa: CASSPILAGGPNEQFF

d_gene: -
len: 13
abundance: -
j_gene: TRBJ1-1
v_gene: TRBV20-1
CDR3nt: TGCAGTGCTAGAGATCTCTTAAGGACTGAAGCTTTCTTT
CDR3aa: CSARDLLRTEAFF

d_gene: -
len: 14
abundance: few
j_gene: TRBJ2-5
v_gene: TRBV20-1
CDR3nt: TGCAGTGCTAGCGACTACGGACCTCCGGAGACCCAGTACTTC
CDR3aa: CSASDYGPPETQYF

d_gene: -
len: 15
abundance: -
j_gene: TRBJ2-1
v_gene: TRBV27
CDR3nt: TGTGCCAGCAGTTTAAGCGCCTATGGGGTCAATGAGCAGTTCTTC
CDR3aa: CASSLSAYGVNEQFF

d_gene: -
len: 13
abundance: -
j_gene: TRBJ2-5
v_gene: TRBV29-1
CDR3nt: TGCAGCGTTGACGGGCGGCTCCAAGAGACCCAGTACTTC
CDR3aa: CSVDGRLQETQYF

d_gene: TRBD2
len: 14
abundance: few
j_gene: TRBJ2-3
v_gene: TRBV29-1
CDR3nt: TGCAGCGTTGAGCCTAGCGGGAGAACAGATACGCAGTATTTT
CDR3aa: CSVEPSGRTDTQYF

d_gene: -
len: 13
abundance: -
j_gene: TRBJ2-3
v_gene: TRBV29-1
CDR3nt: TGCAGCGTTGAAATCCCCCTCGCTGATACGCAGTATTTT
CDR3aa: CSVEIPLADTQYF

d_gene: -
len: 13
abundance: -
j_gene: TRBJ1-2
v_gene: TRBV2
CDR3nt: TGTGCCAGCAGACTTGACATGGTGAATGGCTACACCTTC
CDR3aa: CASRLDMVNGYTF

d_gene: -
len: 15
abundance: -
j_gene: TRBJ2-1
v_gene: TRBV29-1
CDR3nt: TGCAGCCATTCCCGCGCAGGGTTCGGGTACAATGAGCAGTTCTTC
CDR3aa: CSHSRAGFGYNEQFF

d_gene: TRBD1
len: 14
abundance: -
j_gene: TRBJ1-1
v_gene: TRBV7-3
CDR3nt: TGTGCCAGCAGCACCCGACAGGGTTCGACTGAAGCTTTCTTT
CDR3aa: CASSTRQGSTEAFF

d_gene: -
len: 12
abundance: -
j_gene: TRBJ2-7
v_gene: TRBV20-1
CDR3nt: TGCAGTGCAACCCGGGAGAGCTACGAGCAGTACTTC
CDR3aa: CSATRESYEQYF

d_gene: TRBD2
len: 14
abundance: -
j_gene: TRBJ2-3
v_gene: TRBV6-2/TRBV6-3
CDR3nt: TGTGCCAGCAGTCGGGACTACCGCACAGATACGCAGTATTTT
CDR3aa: CASSRDYRTDTQYF

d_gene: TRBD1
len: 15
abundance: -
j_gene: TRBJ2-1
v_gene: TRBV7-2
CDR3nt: TGTGCCAGCAGCTCTCCTAAGACAGGGTACAATGAGCAGTTCTTC
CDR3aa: CASSSPKTGYNEQFF

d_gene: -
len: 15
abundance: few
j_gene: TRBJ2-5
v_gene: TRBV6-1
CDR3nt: TGTGCCAGCAGTACCGACCATAGGAACGAAGAGACCCAGTACTTC
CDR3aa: CASSTDHRNEETQYF

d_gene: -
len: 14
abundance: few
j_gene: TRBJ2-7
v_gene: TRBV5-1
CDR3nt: TGCGCCAGCAGCGCTCGGGGACCGCACTACGAGCAGTACTTC
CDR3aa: CASSARGPHYEQYF

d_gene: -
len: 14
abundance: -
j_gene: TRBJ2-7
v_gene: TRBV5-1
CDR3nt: TGCGCCAGCAGCTTGGGACTAGGACAGGACCAGCAGTACTTC
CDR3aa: CASSLGLGQDQQYF

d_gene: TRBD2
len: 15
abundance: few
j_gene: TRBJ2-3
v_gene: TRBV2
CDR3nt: TGTGCCAGCAGTGACATACTAGCGTACACAGATACGCAGTATTTT
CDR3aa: CASSDILAYTDTQYF

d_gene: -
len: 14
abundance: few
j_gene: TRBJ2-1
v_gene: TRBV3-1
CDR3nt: TGTGCCAGCAGGGAGGCGGCCACCTACAATGAGCAGTTCTTC
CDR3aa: CASREAATYNEQFF

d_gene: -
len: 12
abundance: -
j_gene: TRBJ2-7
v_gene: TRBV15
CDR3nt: TGTGCCACCAGCAGTGGGGTCTACGAGCAGTACTTC
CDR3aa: CATSSGVYEQYF

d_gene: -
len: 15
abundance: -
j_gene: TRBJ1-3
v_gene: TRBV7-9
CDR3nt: TGTGCCAGCAGCGCAGTCGCCAAAACCAGAGACACCATATATTTT
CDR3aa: CASSAVAKTRDTIYF

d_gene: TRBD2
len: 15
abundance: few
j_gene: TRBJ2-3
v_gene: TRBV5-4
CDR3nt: TGTGCCAGCAGCTTGGGCGGGAGTACCGCAGATACGCAGTATTTT
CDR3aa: CASSLGGSTADTQYF

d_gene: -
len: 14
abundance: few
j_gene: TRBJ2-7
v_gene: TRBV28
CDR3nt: TGTGCCAGCAGTTTAGGCGGCAGGGGAAACGAGCAGTACTTC
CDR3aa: CASSLGGRGNEQYF

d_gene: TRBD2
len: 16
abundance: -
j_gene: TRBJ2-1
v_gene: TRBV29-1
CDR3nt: TGCAGCGTTGGGACCTTAGCGGGGTCTTCCTACAATGAGCAGTTCTTC
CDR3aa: CSVGTLAGSSYNEQFF

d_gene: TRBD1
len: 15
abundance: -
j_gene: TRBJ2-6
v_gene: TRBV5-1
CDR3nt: TGCGCCAGCAGCTGGGACAGCTCTGGGGCCAACGTCCTGACTTTC
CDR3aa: CASSWDSSGANVLTF

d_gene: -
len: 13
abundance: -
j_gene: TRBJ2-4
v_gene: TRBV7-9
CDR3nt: TGTGCCAGCAGCGGACAGATAAAAAACATTCAGTACTTC
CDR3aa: CASSGQIKNIQYF

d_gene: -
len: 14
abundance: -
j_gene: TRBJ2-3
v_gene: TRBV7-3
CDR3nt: TGCGCCAGCAGTTATGGAGGGCCCTCAGATACGCAGTATTTT
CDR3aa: CASSYGGPSDTQYF

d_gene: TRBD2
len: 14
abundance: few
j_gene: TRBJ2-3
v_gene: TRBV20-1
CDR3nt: TGCAGTGCTAGCGGGGGGGAGACCACAGATACGCAGTATTTT
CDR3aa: CSASGGETTDTQYF

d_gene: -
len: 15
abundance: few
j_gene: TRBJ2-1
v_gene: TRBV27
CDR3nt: TGTGCCAGCAGTTTAAAGGCTAGCGAGGGATGGGAGCAGTTCTTC
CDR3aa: CASSLKASEGWEQFF

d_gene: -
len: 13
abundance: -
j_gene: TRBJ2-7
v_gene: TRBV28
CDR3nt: TGTGCCAGCAACGGACGGCTCTCCTACGAGCAGTACTTC
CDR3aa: CASNGRLSYEQYF

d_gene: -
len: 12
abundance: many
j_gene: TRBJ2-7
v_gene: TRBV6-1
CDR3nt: TGTGCCAGCAGTGGTTCGGGGTACGAGCAGTACTTC
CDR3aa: CASSGSGYEQYF

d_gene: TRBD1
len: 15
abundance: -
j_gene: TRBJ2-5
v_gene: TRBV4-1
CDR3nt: TGCGCCAGCAGCCAAGATTTGGGACAGGGGGTTACCCAGTACTTC
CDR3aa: CASSQDLGQGVTQYF

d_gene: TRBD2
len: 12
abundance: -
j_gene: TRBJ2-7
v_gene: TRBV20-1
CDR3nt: TGCAGTGCTAGACTAGCGGGACCCGAGCAGTACTTC
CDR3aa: CSARLAGPEQYF

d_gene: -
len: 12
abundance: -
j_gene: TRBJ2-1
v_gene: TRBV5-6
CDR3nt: TGTGCCAGCAGCTACTTTAAGAGTGAGCAGTTCTTC
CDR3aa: CASSYFKSEQFF

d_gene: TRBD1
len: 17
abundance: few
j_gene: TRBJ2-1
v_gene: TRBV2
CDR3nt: TGTGCCAGCAGTGAGGGACAGCTTCTTATTATTGGGAATGAGCAGTTCTTC
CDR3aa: CASSEGQLLIIGNEQFF

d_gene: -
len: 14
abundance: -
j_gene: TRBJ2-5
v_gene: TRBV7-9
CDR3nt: TGTGCCAGCAGCTCGTGGATCTCTCAAGAGACCCAGTACTTC
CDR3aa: CASSSWISQETQYF

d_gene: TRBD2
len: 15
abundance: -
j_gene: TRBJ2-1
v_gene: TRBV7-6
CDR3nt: TGTGCCAGCAGCTTAGCGCTAGCGGAGGGGAATGAGCAGTTCTTC
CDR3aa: CASSLALAEGNEQFF

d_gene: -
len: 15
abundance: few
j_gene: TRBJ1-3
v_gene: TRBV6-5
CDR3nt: TGTGCCAGCAGTTACTCGGGAATATCTGGAAACACCATATATTTT
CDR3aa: CASSYSGISGNTIYF

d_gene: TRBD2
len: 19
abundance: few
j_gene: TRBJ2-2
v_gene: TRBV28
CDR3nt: TGTGCCAGCAGTTTATCATGGGGGAGGGGCCCCCCGAACACCGGGGAGCTGTTTTTT
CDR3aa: CASSLSWGRGPPNTGELFF

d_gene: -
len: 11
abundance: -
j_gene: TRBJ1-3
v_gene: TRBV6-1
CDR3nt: TGTGCCAGCAGCGGTATTCACACCATATATTTT
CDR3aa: CASSGIHTIYF

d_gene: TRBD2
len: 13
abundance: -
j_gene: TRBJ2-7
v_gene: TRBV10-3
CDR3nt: TGTGCCATCAGCCCCGGGACTAGCGGGGAGCAGTACTTC
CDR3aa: CAISPGTSGEQYF

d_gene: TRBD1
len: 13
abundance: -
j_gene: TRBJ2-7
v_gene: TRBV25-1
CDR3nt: TGTGCCAGCAGAGCCTCAGGGGGAGAGACCCAGCACTTC
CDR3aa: CASRASGGETQHF

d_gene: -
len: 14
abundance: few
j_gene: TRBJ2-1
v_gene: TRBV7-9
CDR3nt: TGTGCCAGCAGCCGACTAGATCCGACCAATGAGCAGTTCTTC
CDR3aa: CASSRLDPTNEQFF

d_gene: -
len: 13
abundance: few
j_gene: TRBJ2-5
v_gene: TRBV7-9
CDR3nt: TGTGCCAGCGCCAGGGCAGCGGAAGAGACCCAGTACTTC
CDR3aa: CASARAAEETQYF

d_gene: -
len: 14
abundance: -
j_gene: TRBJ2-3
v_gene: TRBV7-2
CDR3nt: TGTGCCAGCAGCTGGGGGGGGGCAGCAGATACGCAGTATTTT
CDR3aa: CASSWGGAADTQYF

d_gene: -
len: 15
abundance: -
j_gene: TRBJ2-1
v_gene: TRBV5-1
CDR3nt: TGCGCCAGCAGCTTGGCGGCTAGCAGGCCCAATGAGCAGTTCTTC
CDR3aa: CASSLAASRPNEQFF

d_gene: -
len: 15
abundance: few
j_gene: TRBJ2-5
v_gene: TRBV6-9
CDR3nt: TGTGCCAGCAGGCGAACCCCGGACTCCCAAGAGACCCAGTACTTC
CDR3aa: CASRRTPDSQETQYF